This T cell receptor beta chain was sequenced in a study of post-analysis software for immune sequencing data. TCR beta cDNA libraries included unique molecular identifiers. TCRdb processed the PCR reads anew with MiXCR; each CDR3 protein has one entry. Here the sample spans roughly 650,000 distinct CDR3 sequences, over 45% being singletons. Details on this clonotype: No antigen is known for it.

Deletions cut 3 bases from V and 6 bases from J, with 8 bases between. The CDR3 consists of 12 residues. General study results and limits: About 5 TRBV segments were more frequent in patients than controls; TRBV5-6, TRBV5-1 and TRBV20-1 belonged to this group.

The receptor comes from a girl aged 2-10 years with multiple sclerosis. The sample consisted of blood. The rearrangement joins TRBV12-3 or TRBV12-4 to TRBJ1-2; D call uncertain. CDR3 sequence reads: CASSFFKDGYTF. Written as DNA, the CDR3 is TGTGCCAGCAGTTTCTTTAAGGATGGCTACACCTTC.